Shown below are 27 T cell receptor beta chains from a single sample sequenced in a study of cytomegalovirus exposure and HLA in healthy donors. The PCR contained 60 Vbeta and 13 Jbeta primers. The data were produced by immunoSEQ multiplex PCR, yet TCRdb's version contains in-frame clones alone and is incomplete. The sample records around 120,000 clones, about 73% being singletons. The sample was PBMCs. Receptors originate from a woman in her twenties or thirties in good health and CMV-seropositive.

The V call is TRBV7-2, the J call TRBJ1-5, with no clear D. CDR1 SGHTA and CDR2 FQGNSA come from the germline V gene. The V end was cut by 5 bases, the J end by 1 base, with 12 bases between. The CDR3 spans 15 residues. The CDR3 sequence: CASSLTATSNQPQHF. The CDR3 DNA sequence: TGTGCCAGCAGCCTCACCGCTACCAGCAATCAGCCCCAGCATTTT.

The chain combines TRBV7-7 with TRBJ2-2; the D gene is possibly TRBD1 (5 bases). This CDR3 is built from 14 residues. The germline V gene has CDR1 SSHAT and CDR2 FNYEAQ (reference sequence). The V end was cut by 5 bases, the J end by 2 bases, with 9 bases between. The CDR3 is CASSPDRNTGELFF. CDR3 nucleotide sequence: TGTGCCAGCAGCCCTGACAGAAACACCGGGGAGCTGTTTTTT. The variable domain in full, completed from reference TRBV7-7 and TRBJ2-2, reads GAGVSQSPRYKVTKRGQDVTLRCDPISSHATLYWYQQALGQGPEFLTYFNYEAQPDKSGLPSDRFSAERPEGSISTLTIQRTEQRDSAMYRCASSPDRNTGELFFGEGSRLTVL.

J is TRBJ1-6 and V is TRBV4-2; TRBD1 might be the D (6 bases). V lost 0 bases to trimming and J lost 7 bases, with 10 bases between them. CDR3 length equals 15 residues. Germline assignment: CDR1 LGHNA and CDR2 YNFKEQ. The DNA of the CDR3 is TGTGCCAGCAGCCAAGATTGGGGGCAGAATTCACCCCTCCACTTT. Translating it yields CASSQDWGQNSPLHF.

This chain connects TRBV27 to TRBJ2-3, with TRBD1 matching 7 bases. V dropped 8 bases and J dropped 2; count of bases not matched to a gene: 16. The CDR3 runs to 17 residues. Germline CDR1 and CDR2: MNHEY and SMNVEV (reference sequence). For the CDR3, the DNA is TGTGCCAGCCGTAATAGAAGGGGGCAGAGGCCCACAGATACGCAGTATTTT. Protein sequence: CASRNRRGQRPTDTQYF.

This clone appeared many times. The rearrangement links TRBV4-1 to TRBJ1-4; D possibly corresponds to TRBD1 (6 bases). Germline-derived CDR1 and CDR2 are MGHRA and YSYEKL. This CDR3 contains 14 residues. V lost 4 bases to trimming and J lost 7 bases, with 13 bases between them. The CDR3 reads CASSPGRGGEKLFF. The CDR3 nucleotides read TGCGCCAGCAGCCCCGGACGAGGGGGTGAAAAACTGTTTTTT.

The chain has TRBV7-7 and TRBJ1-1, with TRBD1 identical over 8 bases. The junction had 9 bases not matched to a gene; V was cut back by 5 bases and J by 7 bases. Germline V CDR1 and CDR2: SSHAT, FNYEAQ (reference sequence). The CDR3 is made up of 14 amino acids. The CDR3 DNA sequence: TGTGCCAGCAGCGGGAGGACAGGGCCTTTTGAAGCTTTCTTT. It translates to CASSGRTGPFEAFF.

The chain employs TRBV28 and TRBJ1-2; D not resolved. The CDR3 consists of 11 residues. V gave up 6 bases and J gave up 7 bases, with 9 bases separating them. Germline assignment: CDR1 MDHEN and CDR2 SYDVKM. CDR3 loop: CASSRPSGYTF. In DNA form, the CDR3 reads TGTGCCAGCAGCCGCCCGAGTGGCTACACCTTC.

This chain connects TRBV27 to TRBJ2-5; 9 positions agree with TRBD2. Per the germline V gene, CDR1 is MNHEY and CDR2 is SMNVEV (reference sequence). V lost 1 base and J lost 5; bases outside the gene matches: 5. The CDR3 consists of 15 residues. The CDR3 DNA reads as TGTGCCAGCAGTTTATGGGCGGGGGGGCAGGAGACCCAGTACTTC. This encodes CASSLWAGGQETQYF.

The chain uses TRBV4-1 and TRBJ2-7; no clear D. V lost 4 bases and J 6 bases, leaving 13 bases between the germline ends. This CDR3 has 13 amino acids. The germline V gene has CDR1 MGHRA and CDR2 YSYEKL. The CDR3 region is CASSPKEFVEQYF. CDR3 coding DNA: TGCGCCAGCAGCCCAAAAGAGTTTGTCGAGCAGTACTTC.

Notes on this clone: A much larger clone sits a single nucleotide away, making a read error possible. The gene calls are TRBV30 and TRBJ1-2, with a possible D match to TRBD1 (5 bases). From germline, CDR1 is GTSNPN and CDR2 SVGIG (reference sequence). This CDR3 comprises 14 residues. The V end lost 3 bases, the J end lost 8 bases, and 19 bases lay between the germline ends. The CDR3 reads CAWSPHGAAGGYTF. As DNA, the CDR3 is TGTGCCTGGAGCCCTCACGGGGCGGCGGGAGGCTACACCTTC.

The CDR3 DNA follows: TGCGCCAGCAGCGAGGGGATGGGGGGCTACAATGAGCAGTTCTTC. Protein product: CASSEGMGGYNEQFF. The rearrangement links TRBV5-1 to TRBJ2-1; possible D gene TRBD2, 6 bases. Germline-derived CDR1 and CDR2 are SGHRS and YFSETQ. V lost 4 bases to trimming and J lost 3 bases, with 14 bases between them. The CDR3 spans 15 residues.

The chain has TRBV6-6 and TRBJ2-6; 9 bases align to TRBD1. The ends lost 6 bases at V and 1 base at J; junction bases unmatched: 4. The CDR3 sequence is 16 residues long. Germline values: CDR1 MNHNY, CDR2 SVGAGI (reference sequence). The CDR3 spells CASSPQGASGANVLTF. The DNA of the CDR3 is TGTGCCAGCAGCCCACAGGGGGCGTCTGGGGCCAACGTCCTGACTTTC.

V usage is TRBV2 and J usage is TRBJ2-3; 7 bases align to TRBD2. V lost 11 bases to trimming and J lost 4 bases; unmatched junction nucleotides: 9. The CDR3 extends over 13 amino acids. Germline V gene data show CDR1 as SNHLY and CDR2 as FYNNEI. CDR3 in amino acids: CASAAGVPDTQYF. CDR3 nucleotides: TGTGCCTCCGCGGCGGGGGTTCCAGATACGCAGTATTTT.

This clone has a handful of counts. The chain uses TRBV7-5 and TRBJ2-3; whether TRBD1, the table's D call, matches the DNA was not checked. TRBV7-5 is a pseudogene locus. The CDR3 runs to 16 residues. The CDR3 coding sequence is TGTGTCAGAAGCTTCCCCAAGGGGGACAACACAGATACGCAGTATTTT. Protein: CVRSFPKGDNTDTQYF.

V usage is TRBV7-3 and J usage is TRBJ1-2; D unresolved. In germline, CDR1 is SGHTA, CDR2 FQGTGA. V was cut by 5 bases and J by 4 bases, with 11 bases left in between. There are 13 residues in the CDR3. The CDR3 bases are TGTGCCAGCAGCCCCGGAGGTTCCTATGGCTACACCTTC. It translates to CASSPGGSYGYTF.

This rearrangement joins TRBV30 to TRBJ2-1; a weak D match, TRBD1 (6 bases). The CDR3 has 12 amino acids. The V gene's germline CDR1 is GTSNPN and CDR2 SVGIG (reference sequence). V was pared by 2 bases and J by 13 bases, with 15 bases between. CDR3 nucleotides: TGTGCCTGGAGTCCTAGAGGGGGTGGACAGTTCTTC. Protein sequence: CAWSPRGGGQFF.

The chain carries TRBV5-1 and TRBJ2-2, with 10 bases that match TRBD2. This CDR3 spans 18 amino acids. Germline trimming cut 4 bases from V and 9 bases from J; bases unmatched to any gene: 18. Germline V gene sequence: CDR1 SGHRS, CDR2 YFSETQ. CDR3 in amino acids: CASSPTLAGQALVWELFF. The CDR3 region has the DNA TGCGCCAGCAGCCCTACACTAGCGGGGCAAGCCCTCGTCTGGGAGCTGTTTTTT.

Here the CDR3 DNA reads TGTGCCAGCAGCTCCTCTAGCGGGGAGAACACCGGGGAGCTGTTTTTT. It is translated as CASSSSSGENTGELFF. The V gene is TRBV5-5, the J gene TRBJ2-2; 9 bases are shared with TRBD2. In germline, CDR1 is SGHKS, CDR2 YYEKEE (reference sequence). The V and J ends lost 3 bases and 1 base, in that order; junction bases with no gene match: 4. The CDR3 loop spans 16 amino acids.

The CDR3 DNA reads TGCGCCAGCAGCCAAGGGACTAGCATCCAGGGTGAGCAGTTCTTC. It encodes CASSQGTSIQGEQFF. The rearrangement uses TRBV4-1 and TRBJ2-1; 8 bases are a match to TRBD2. The CDR3 is 15 residues long. V trimming: 1 base; J trimming: 9 bases; junction bases outside the gene matches: 8. The germline CDR1 and CDR2 sequences are MGHRA and YSYEKL.

The gene calls are TRBV4-1 and TRBJ2-5; D is perhaps TRBD2 (5 bases). Germline-derived CDR1 and CDR2 are MGHRA and YSYEKL. This CDR3 contains 15 residues. V lost 1 base and J 2 bases, leaving 11 bases between the germline ends. CDR3 loop: CASSQGLRVQETQYF. CDR3 sequence (DNA): TGCGCCAGCAGCCAAGGTCTGCGGGTACAAGAGACCCAGTACTTC.

This clone has only one observation. This sequence joins TRBV6-6 and TRBJ2-7, with TRBD2 identical over 9 bases. V lost 6 bases and J lost 4; bases outside the gene matches: 4. In germline, CDR1 is MNHNY, CDR2 SVGAGI (reference sequence). The CDR3 length is 13 residues. Here the CDR3 reads CASRASGVYEQYF. The CDR3 nucleotides are TGTGCCAGCAGAGCTAGCGGGGTTTACGAGCAGTACTTC.

The rearrangement uses TRBV28 and TRBJ2-7; 7 bases are a match to TRBD2. This CDR3 is built from 14 residues. V shed 6 bases and J 4 bases; nucleotides not matched to a gene: 9. The germline gives CDR1 MDHEN, CDR2 SYDVKM. DNA of the CDR3: TGTGCCAGCAGCCTTATGGGGAGGGAGTACGAGCAGTACTTC. This gives the protein CASSLMGREYEQYF. The full variable domain, rest sourced from reference TRBV28 and TRBJ2-7, is DVKVTQSSRYLVKRTGEKVFLECVQDMDHENMFWYRQDPGLGLRLIYFSYDVKMKEKGDIPEGYSVSREKKERFSLILESASTNQTSMYLCASSLMGREYEQYFGPGTRLTVT.

V gene TRBV4-1 combines with J gene TRBJ2-1; 8 bases are a match to TRBD1. Germline-derived CDR1 and CDR2 are MGHRA and YSYEKL. J was trimmed by 6 bases and V by 0 bases; bases with no gene match: 10. The CDR3 length is 17 residues. The CDR3 region is CASSQDGGRQGLNEQFF. Written as DNA, the CDR3 is TGCGCCAGCAGCCAAGATGGGGGGCGACAGGGGCTCAATGAGCAGTTCTTC.

This clone was recorded only once. V is TRBV9 and J is TRBJ2-7; D is possibly TRBD1 (6 bases). With 4 bases removed from V and 3 bases from J, the gap between germline ends came to 20 bases. This CDR3 contains 16 residues. The germline CDR1 and CDR2 sequences are SGDLS and YYNGEE. In DNA form, the CDR3 reads TGTGCCAGCAGCCCCGGGTCTGGGGGCAGTATCTACGAGCAGTACTTC. This codes for CASSPGSGGSIYEQYF.

The chain employs TRBV5-1 and TRBJ2-3; 10 bases match TRBD2. The CDR3 extends over 17 amino acids. V was clipped by 5 bases and J by 2 bases; unmatched bases: 11. CDR1 is SGHRS, CDR2 YFSETQ, per germline. The CDR3 here is CASRTETSGSPTDTQYF. CDR3 bases: TGCGCCAGCAGAACTGAGACTAGCGGGTCTCCCACAGATACGCAGTATTTT.

The chain has TRBV30 and TRBJ2-5; the D is unclear. The germline V gene encodes CDR1 GTSNPN and CDR2 SVGIG (reference sequence). The length of the CDR3 is 11 residues. Trimming stripped 0 bases from V and 5 bases from J, with 4 bases between. As DNA, the CDR3 is TGTGCCTGGAGTGTGAGGGAGACCCAGTACTTC. It translates to CAWSVRETQYF.

The rearrangement uses TRBV19 and TRBJ2-5, with D maybe TRBD2 (5 bases). Germline V gene sequence: CDR1 LNHDA, CDR2 SQIVND (reference sequence). V was shortened by 11 bases and J by 5 bases, with 18 bases between the two germline ends. This CDR3 region has 13 residues. The CDR3 loop is CASALGSMETQYF. As DNA, the CDR3 is TGTGCCTCCGCCTTGGGGAGTATGGAGACCCAGTACTTC.